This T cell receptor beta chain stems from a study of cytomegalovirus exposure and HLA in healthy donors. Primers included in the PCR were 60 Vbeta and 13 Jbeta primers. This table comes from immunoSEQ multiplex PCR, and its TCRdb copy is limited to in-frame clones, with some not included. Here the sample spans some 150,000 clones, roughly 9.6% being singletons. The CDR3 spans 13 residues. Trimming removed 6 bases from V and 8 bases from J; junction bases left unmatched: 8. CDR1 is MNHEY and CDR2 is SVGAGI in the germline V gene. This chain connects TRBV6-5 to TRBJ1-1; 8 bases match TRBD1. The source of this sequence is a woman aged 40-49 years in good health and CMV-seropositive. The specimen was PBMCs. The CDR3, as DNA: TGTGCCAGCAGCCCCCCAGGGGGCATCGAAGCTTTCTTT. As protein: CASSPPGGIEAFF.